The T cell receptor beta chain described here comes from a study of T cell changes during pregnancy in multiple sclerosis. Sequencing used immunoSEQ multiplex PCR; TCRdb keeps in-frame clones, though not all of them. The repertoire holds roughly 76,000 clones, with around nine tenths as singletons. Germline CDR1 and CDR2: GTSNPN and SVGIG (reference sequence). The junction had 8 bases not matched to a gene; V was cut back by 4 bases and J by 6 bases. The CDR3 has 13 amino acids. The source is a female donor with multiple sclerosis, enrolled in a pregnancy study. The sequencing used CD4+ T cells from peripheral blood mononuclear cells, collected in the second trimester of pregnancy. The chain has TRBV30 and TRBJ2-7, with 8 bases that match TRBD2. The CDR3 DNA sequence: TGTGCCTGGAACGGGAGGGGGGCGAGCGAGCAGTACTTC. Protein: CAWNGRGASEQYF.